This entry is about one T cell receptor (beta chain). Clinical histories supplied by participants themselves formed the basis of cohort assignment. The entry originates in a study of blood T cell repertoires in COVID-19. The CDR3 contains 17 residues. Trimming removed 0 bases from V and 1 base from J; junction bases left unmatched: 4. Germline values: CDR1 SGHRS, CDR2 YFSETQ. In the source study's methods: From reference gene primer amplification, estimates of nucleated cell counts were derived. The data were produced by immunoSEQ multiplex PCR, yet TCRdb's version contains in-frame clones alone and is incomplete. From that table come the V and J calls and clone size; the DNA was used to work out D and trimming. The sample consists of approximately 390,000 clones, 88% of them appearing once.

The sequencing sample was made of PBMCs or T cells enriched from blood (not recorded which). The origin of this receptor is a woman aged 40 to 50 with acute COVID-19. J is TRBJ2-7 and V is TRBV5-1, with 13 bases matching TRBD2. CDR3 DNA sequence: TGCGCCAGCAGCTTGGCCCGACTAGCGGGGGGATCCTACGAGCAGTACTTC. This codes for CASSLARLAGGSYEQYF.